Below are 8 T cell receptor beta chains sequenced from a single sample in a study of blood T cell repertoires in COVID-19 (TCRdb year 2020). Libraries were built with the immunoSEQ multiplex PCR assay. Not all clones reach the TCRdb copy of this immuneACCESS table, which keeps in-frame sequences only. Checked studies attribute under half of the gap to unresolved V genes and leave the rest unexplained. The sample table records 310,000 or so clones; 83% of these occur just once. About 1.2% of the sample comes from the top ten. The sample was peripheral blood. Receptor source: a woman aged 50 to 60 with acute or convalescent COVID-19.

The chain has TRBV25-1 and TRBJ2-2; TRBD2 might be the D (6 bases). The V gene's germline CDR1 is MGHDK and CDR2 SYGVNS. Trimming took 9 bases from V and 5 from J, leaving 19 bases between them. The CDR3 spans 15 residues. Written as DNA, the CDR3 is TGTGCCAGTCAGGCCGATGTGGGGAGGACCGGGGAGCTGTTTTTT. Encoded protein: CASQADVGRTGELFF.

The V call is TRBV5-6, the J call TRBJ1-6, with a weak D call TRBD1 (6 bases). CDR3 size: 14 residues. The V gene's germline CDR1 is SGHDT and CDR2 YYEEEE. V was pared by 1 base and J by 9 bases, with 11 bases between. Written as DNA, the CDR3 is TGTGCCAGCAGCTTGCTACAGGGCGGTTCACCCCTCCACTTT. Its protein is CASSLLQGGSPLHF.

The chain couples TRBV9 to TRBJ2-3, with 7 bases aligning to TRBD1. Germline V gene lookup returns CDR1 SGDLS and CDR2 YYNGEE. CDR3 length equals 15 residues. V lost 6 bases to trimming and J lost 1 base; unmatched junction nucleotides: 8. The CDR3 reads CASTLIGQGTDTQYF. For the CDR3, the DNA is TGTGCCAGCACTCTGATCGGACAGGGCACAGATACGCAGTATTTT.

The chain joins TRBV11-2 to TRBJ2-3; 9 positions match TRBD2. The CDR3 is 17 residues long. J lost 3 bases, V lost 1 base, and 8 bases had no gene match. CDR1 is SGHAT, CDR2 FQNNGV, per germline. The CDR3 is CASSLVFQRGVTDTQYF. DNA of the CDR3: TGTGCCAGCAGCTTAGTTTTCCAGCGGGGGGTGACAGATACGCAGTATTTT.

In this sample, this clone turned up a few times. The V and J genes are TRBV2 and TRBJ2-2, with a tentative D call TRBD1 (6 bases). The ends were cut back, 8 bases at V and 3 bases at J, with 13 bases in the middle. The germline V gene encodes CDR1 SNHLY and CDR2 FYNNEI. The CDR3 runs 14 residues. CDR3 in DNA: TGTGCCAGCGGGTTACAGGGTGACACCGGGGAGCTGTTTTTT. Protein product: CASGLQGDTGELFF.

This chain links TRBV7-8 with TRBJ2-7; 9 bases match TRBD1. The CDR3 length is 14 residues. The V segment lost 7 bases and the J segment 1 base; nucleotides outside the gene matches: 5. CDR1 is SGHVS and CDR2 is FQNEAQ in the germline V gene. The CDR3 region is CASTRDRESYEQYF. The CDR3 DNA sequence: TGTGCCAGCACCCGGGACAGGGAATCCTACGAGCAGTACTTC.

The CDR3 loop is CASSYPGGRDEQYF. CDR3 sequence (DNA): TGTGCCAGCAGTTATCCCGGGGGACGCGACGAGCAGTACTTC. The V call is TRBV6-2 or TRBV6-3, the J call TRBJ2-7; possibly TRBD2 for D (6 bases). The CDR3 is 14 residues long. V gave up 3 bases and J gave up 5 bases, with 14 bases separating them. From germline, CDR1 is MNHEY and CDR2 SVGEGT.

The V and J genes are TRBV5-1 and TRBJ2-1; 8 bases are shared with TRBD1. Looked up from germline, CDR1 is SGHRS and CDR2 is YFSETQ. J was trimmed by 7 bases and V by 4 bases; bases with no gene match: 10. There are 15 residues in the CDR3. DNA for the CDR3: TGCGCCAGCAGCCCCCGGACAGGGTCTGGGAATGAGCAGTTCTTC. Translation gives CASSPRTGSGNEQFF.